This T cell receptor (beta chain) came from a study of T cell responses to AZD1222 COVID-19 vaccine. Study-wide results and caveats: Clonal diversity may have been underestimated in mostly white British donors. Two doses of AZD1222 preceded a rise in Spike-specific TCR breadth and depth. Vaccine-associated CD4 TCRs spanned spike, dominant at 160-218 and 743-854.

Turning to this clone: What it recognizes is unknown.

The CDR3 loop spans 15 amino acids. V lost 3 bases, J lost 3 bases, and 5 bases stayed unmatched. Germline loops: CDR1 KGHSH, CDR2 LQKENI. Sequencing used immunoSEQ multiplex PCR; TCRdb keeps in-frame clones, though not all of them. This repertoire shows about 93,000 clones, roughly 91% found once; its top ten account for 2.8%. V usage is TRBV18 and J usage is TRBJ1-2; TRBD1 agrees at 9 bases. Sample: peripheral blood, taken on day 0 of MenACWY control vaccination. This TCR derives from an adult in good health. CDR3 DNA sequence: TGTGCCAGCTCACCGGGGACAGGGACTCACTATGGCTACACCTTC. Amino acids: CASSPGTGTHYGYTF.